The 20 T cell receptor beta chains in this list originate from one sample, sequenced in a study of blood T cell repertoires in COVID-19. This table comes from immunoSEQ multiplex PCR, and its TCRdb copy is limited to in-frame clones, with some not included. This sample has 70,000 or so clones, with roughly 90% found just once. Input material: peripheral blood. The receptor source for this set is a human donor in a cohort sampled during active COVID-19.

This clone was seen only once. The J gene is TRBJ2-5, the V gene TRBV6-6, with D possibly being TRBD1 (6 bases). Germline CDR1 is MNHNY and CDR2 is SVGAGI (reference sequence). The V end was cut by 6 bases, the J end by 9 bases, with 23 bases between. This CDR3 region has 15 residues. The CDR3 DNA is TGTGCCAGCAGCTCCTCGACAGGCTCAAGAGGGGCCCAGTACTTC. Its protein product is CASSSSTGSRGAQYF.

The J gene is TRBJ2-7, the V gene TRBV4-3, with TRBD2 matching 9 bases. This CDR3 spans 19 amino acids. Germline V gene lookup returns CDR1 LGHNA and CDR2 YSLEER. The V and J ends lost 0 bases and 5 bases, in that order; junction bases with no gene match: 17. The CDR3 reads CASSQEMASGNQRLDEQYF. The CDR3 coding sequence is TGCGCCAGCAGCCAAGAGATGGCTAGCGGGAATCAAAGGTTGGACGAGCAGTACTTC.

This clone occurred once. This chain uses TRBV24-1 with TRBJ1-2; 9 bases map to TRBD1. Trimming removed 10 bases from V and 3 bases from J; junction bases left unmatched: 5. Germline CDR1 reads KGHDR; CDR2 reads SFDVKD. This CDR3 region has 13 residues. For the CDR3, the DNA is TGTGCCACTAGGGACAGGGCGGACTATGGCTACACCTTC. Translated: CATRDRADYGYTF.

The chain is built from TRBV11-2 and TRBJ2-3; D remains unclear. CDR1 and CDR2 from the germline V gene are SGHAT and FQNNGV. This CDR3 has 12 residues. The V and J ends lost 0 bases and 6 bases respectively, with 4 bases between them. Here the CDR3 DNA reads TGTGCCAGCAGCTTAGATCTTGATACGCAGTATTTT. Protein: CASSLDLDTQYF. Supplemented by reference TRBV11-2 and TRBJ2-3, the full variable domain reads EAGVAQSPRYKIIEKRQSVAFWCNPISGHATLYWYQQILGQGPKLLIQFQNNGVVDDSQLPKDRFSAERLKGVDSTLKIQPAKLEDSAVYLCASSLDLDTQYFGPGTRLTVL.

This chain's CDR3 is CASSFIRDRGRGETQYF. The CDR3 DNA follows: TGTGCCAGCAGTTTCATCCGGGACAGGGGGCGCGGAGAGACCCAGTACTTC. The genes are TRBV28 and TRBJ2-5; 12 nucleotides match TRBD1. Germline V CDR1 and CDR2: MDHEN, SYDVKM. The CDR3 consists of 17 residues. J lost 4 bases, V lost 3 bases, and 9 bases had no gene match.

The chain recombines TRBV6-1 with TRBJ1-5; 12 bases fit TRBD1. This CDR3 region has 16 residues. After removal of 3 bases from V and 6 bases from J, the junction contained 6 bases not matched to a gene. CDR1 and CDR2 (germline): MNHNS, SASEGT. This CDR3 reads CASSDPGQGAFQPQHF. The DNA of the CDR3 is TGTGCCAGCAGTGACCCGGGACAGGGGGCCTTTCAGCCCCAGCATTTT.

The chain employs TRBV6-2 or TRBV6-3 and TRBJ1-4; 10 positions agree with TRBD1. Germline V gene data show CDR1 as MNHEY and CDR2 as SVGEGT. The V and J ends lost 6 bases and 6 bases, in that order; junction bases with no gene match: 10. The CDR3 has 16 residues. This chain's CDR3 is CASSDRGRGPDEKLFF. CDR3 DNA: TGTGCCAGCAGCGACAGGGGGCGAGGGCCGGATGAAAAACTGTTTTTT.

This chain links TRBV7-2 with TRBJ2-1; the D is unclear. This CDR3 is 15 amino acids long. Trimming removed 3 bases at V and 5 bases at J, with 14 bases between. Germline loops: CDR1 SGHTA, CDR2 FQGNSA. The CDR3, as DNA: TGTGCCAGCAGCTTCATTATCAACGCGGACAATGAGCAGTTCTTC. Protein sequence: CASSFIINADNEQFF.

The chain has TRBV11-2 and TRBJ2-1; D remains unclear. V lost 1 base and J 2 bases, leaving 12 bases between the germline ends. Germline CDR1 is SGHAT and CDR2 is FQNNGV. The CDR3 length is 16 residues. The CDR3 nucleotides are TGTGCCAGCAGCTTAGTGACGGAGCCACCCTACAATGAGCAGTTCTTC. Its translation is CASSLVTEPPYNEQFF.

The V and J genes are TRBV7-3 and TRBJ2-1; 9 bases are shared with TRBD2. The germline gives CDR1 SGHTA, CDR2 FQGTGA. The CDR3 consists of 14 residues. V gave up 3 bases and J gave up 4 bases; unmatched junction bases: 1. DNA of the CDR3: TGTGCCAGCAGCTTGCTAGCGGGATACAATGAGCAGTTCTTC. This translates into CASSLLAGYNEQFF.

The chain combines TRBV12-1 with TRBJ2-7; the DNA was not compared with TRBD1, the D call given in the table. TRBV12-1 is tagged as a pseudogene. This CDR3 contains 16 residues. The CDR3 DNA reads TGTGCCAGCAGCTTTCGGGACAGGGAAAGGGTGGACGAGCAGTACTTC. Translating it yields CASSFRDRERVDEQYF.

The rearrangement uses TRBV28 and TRBJ2-7; D might be TRBD1 (5 bases). CDR3 length: 15 amino acids. The germline V gene encodes CDR1 MDHEN and CDR2 SYDVKM. V was pared by 6 bases and J by 1 base, with 16 bases between. The DNA of the CDR3 is TGTGCCAGCAGCCTAACAGGACCTCTTTCCTACGAGCAGTACTTC. Residues: CASSLTGPLSYEQYF.

The V call is TRBV7-9, the J call TRBJ2-1; 8 bases are shared with TRBD2. Germline V gene sequence: CDR1 SEHNR, CDR2 FQNEAQ (reference sequence). The trim removed 2 bases at V and 3 bases at J, leaving 15 bases unmatched. The CDR3 consists of 19 residues. In DNA form, the CDR3 reads TGTGCCAGCAGCTTACCGAGATCCCTACTAGCGGAGATCTACAATGAGCAGTTCTTC. Protein sequence: CASSLPRSLLAEIYNEQFF.

This clone was seen a handful of times. This sequence joins TRBV27 and TRBJ2-7; possible D gene TRBD1, 5 bases. With 3 bases removed from V and 6 bases from J, the gap between germline ends came to 12 bases. The germline V gene encodes CDR1 MNHEY and CDR2 SMNVEV (reference sequence). The CDR3 contains 13 residues. CDR3 region: CASSFSRVGEQYF. CDR3 DNA sequence: TGTGCCAGCAGTTTTTCCAGGGTGGGCGAGCAGTACTTC.

This chain joins TRBV9 and TRBJ2-7, with D hard to call. Deletions cut 0 bases from V and 2 bases from J, with 9 bases between. The CDR3 has 14 residues. Germline CDR1 is SGDLS and CDR2 is YYNGEE. The CDR3 DNA is TGTGCCAGCAGCGTAGGAGGATCGACCTACGAGCAGTACTTC. It translates to CASSVGGSTYEQYF. The entire variable domain, with the rest obtained from reference TRBV9 and TRBJ2-7, is as follows: DSGVTQTPKHLITATGQRVTLRCSPRSGDLSVYWYQQSLDQGLQFLIQYYNGEERAKGNILERFSAQQFPDLHSELNLSSLELGDSALYFCASSVGGSTYEQYFGPGTRLTVT.

The V and J genes are TRBV5-6 and TRBJ2-4; D not resolved. The length of the CDR3 is 11 residues. V shed 4 bases and J shed 6 bases, with 5 bases lying between them. Germline lookup yields CDR1 SGHDT and CDR2 YYEEEE. Here the CDR3 reads CASSLVNIQYF. For the CDR3, the DNA is TGTGCCAGCAGCCTAGTAAACATTCAGTACTTC.

The rearrangement joins TRBV11-2 to TRBJ2-3; TRBD2 matches 8 bases. The CDR3 consists of 15 residues. The V gene's germline CDR1 is SGHAT and CDR2 FQNNGV. Unmatched junction bases numbered 3, after V lost 3 bases and J lost 1 base. CDR3 in DNA: TGTGCCAGCAGCTTCACTAGCGGAGGCACAGATACGCAGTATTTT. Translated, it gives CASSFTSGGTDTQYF.

The CDR3 region is CASTLDRADGYTF. The CDR3 DNA reads as TGTGCCAGCACCCTCGACAGGGCAGATGGCTACACCTTC. The V and J genes are TRBV5-6 and TRBJ1-2; 7 bases are shared with TRBD1. This CDR3 is built from 13 residues. The germline V gene has CDR1 SGHDT and CDR2 YYEEEE. With V trimmed by 6 bases and J by 6 bases, 8 bases remained unmatched.

The genes are TRBV27 and TRBJ2-3; 7 bases align to TRBD2. V shed 0 bases, J shed 4 bases, and the junction held 10 bases outside the gene matches. Germline CDR1 and CDR2: MNHEY and SMNVEV (reference sequence). The CDR3 has 17 residues. CDR3 sequence reads: CASSLSSSGQRADTQYF. Written as DNA, the CDR3 is TGTGCCAGCAGTTTATCCAGTAGCGGGCAAAGGGCAGATACGCAGTATTTT.

The chain carries TRBV6-1 and TRBJ2-6, with D possibly being TRBD1 (5 bases). V lost 1 base and J lost 2, with 6 bases in between. The CDR3 loop spans 15 amino acids. Germline V gene data show CDR1 as MNHNS and CDR2 as SASEGT. Here the CDR3 DNA reads TGTGCCAGCAGTGAAGGCAGGGCTGGGGCCAACGTCCTGACTTTC. Amino acid sequence: CASSEGRAGANVLTF.